Sequencing of this TCR beta chain was carried out in a study of human T cells and chemical hapten exposure. The time point: pre-sensitization, week 0. Sample treatment: therapeutic diphenylcyclopropenone sensitization with weekly scalp DPC. Germline V gene sequence: CDR1 SGHNT, CDR2 YYREEE (reference sequence). V lost 10 bases to trimming and J lost 6 bases; unmatched junction nucleotides: 10. This CDR3 region has 13 residues. MiXCR, applied by TCRdb to the RACE reads, yields one record per CDR3 protein. The table records about 290,000 distinct CDR3 sequences, over 7.5% of them present only once. This specimen was whole blood, taken in connection with sensitization to the hapten diphenylcyclopropenone (DPC). The V and J genes are TRBV5-4 and TRBJ2-4; 7 nucleotides align to TRBD1. This TCR came from a man between 18 and 29 years old with alopecia areata. Some clones in this sample may be carry-over from other donors' samples. CDR3: CAGGATGTNIQYF. Written as DNA, the CDR3 is TGTGCCGGTGGGGCGACAGGGACAAACATTCAGTACTTC.